Below, one T cell receptor beta chain is given with its context. Assay: immunoSEQ multiplex PCR; the TCRdb copy retains only in-frame clones and omits some. The sample holds about 2.2 million clones, about 94% seen once. This entry is derived from a study of shared clonotypes between healthy human individuals. The V end lost 8 bases, the J end lost 7 bases, and 9 bases lay between the germline ends. This CDR3 is built from 11 residues. Germline V gene data show CDR1 as SEHNR and CDR2 as FQNEAQ (reference sequence). CD45RO-negative, CCR7-selected cells formed the naive CD8 fraction, which excluded terminally differentiated effector memory CD45RA+ cells.

This sequence joins TRBV7-9 and TRBJ2-1; no definite D call. The sequence came from a man aged 18 to 29 in good health. Some clones in this sample may be carry-over from other donors' samples. The sample was naive CD8+ T cells from PBMCs. CDR3: CASWLGNEQFF. CDR3 DNA sequence: TGTGCCAGCTGGTTAGGGAATGAGCAGTTCTTC. Based on the CDR3 plus reference TRBV7-9 and TRBJ2-1, the full variable domain is DTGVSQNPRHKITKRGQNVTFRCDPISEHNRLYWYRQTLGQGPEFLTYFQNEAQLEKSRLLSDRFSAERPKGSFSTLEIQRTEQGDSAMYLCASWLGNEQFFGPGTRLTVL.